The 26 T cell receptor beta chains reported below all come from one sample, sequenced in a study of vaccination and CD4 T cells after COVID-19. The treatment was: roughly ten-day PBMC culture with coronavirus spike peptide pools or control peptides (ViraFEST assay). Oncomine TCR Beta short-read sequencing was applied to DNA from cultured CD4+ T cells. TCRdb independently ran MiXCR on the PCR reads; one entry per CDR3 protein. The sample lists approximately 18,000 distinct CDR3 sequences; approximately 29% were seen once. Which antigens these TCRs recognize remains unknown. Sequenced sample: cultured CD4+ T cells from blood. The receptors come from a human donor with COVID-19.

This chain uses TRBV6-1 with TRBJ2-1; 7 positions match TRBD2. V shed 8 bases, J shed 5 bases, and the junction held 18 bases outside the gene matches. The CDR3 contains 17 residues. From germline, CDR1 is MNHNS and CDR2 SASEGT. DNA of the CDR3: TGTGCCAGCGGAAATAAACTAGCGTCTCTATTGAACAATGAGCAGTTCTTC. This encodes CASGNKLASLLNNEQFF.

This chain uses TRBV28 with TRBJ1-2, with a tentative D call TRBD1 (5 bases). CDR1 is MDHEN, CDR2 SYDVKM, per germline. V gave up 6 bases and J gave up 7 bases, with 9 bases separating them. The CDR3 covers 11 residues. The CDR3 bases are TGTGCCAGCAGGTCAGGGAGTGGCTACACCTTC. Translating it yields CASRSGSGYTF.

The genes are TRBV4-3 and TRBJ2-1; D is tentatively TRBD1 or TRBD2 (5 bases each). The V end was cut by 0 bases, the J end by 10 bases, with 16 bases between. From germline, CDR1 is LGHNA and CDR2 YSLEER. The CDR3 has 15 amino acids. The CDR3 nucleotides read TGCGCCAGCAGCCAAGATGAGGGACGGCCAGGCGAGCAGTTCTTC. It codes for CASSQDEGRPGEQFF.

This clonotype was counted only a few times. The chain has TRBV20-1 and TRBJ1-5; the D gene is possibly TRBD1 (5 bases). The V gene lost 6 bases and the J gene lost 0 bases, with 15 bases spanning the gap. The CDR3 covers 15 residues. Germline V lookup: CDR1 DFQATT, CDR2 SNEGSKA (reference sequence). The CDR3 nucleotides are TGCAGTGCGGGCGACAGCAGAAATAGCAATCAGCCCCAGCATTTT. As protein: CSAGDSRNSNQPQHF.

This clonotype was detected only a few times. The genes are TRBV30 and TRBJ2-3; no firm D call. Looked up from germline, CDR1 is GTSNPN and CDR2 is SVGIG (reference sequence). The CDR3 is made up of 13 amino acids. Trimming removed 2 bases at V and 4 bases at J, with 10 bases between. CDR3 residues: CAWSPSLSDTQYF. In DNA form, the CDR3 reads TGTGCCTGGAGTCCCAGTTTATCAGATACGCAGTATTTT.

This clonotype was observed a handful of times. The chain combines TRBV25-1 with TRBJ1-6; 8 nucleotides agree with TRBD1. V gave up 7 bases and J gave up 6 bases; unmatched junction bases: 8. Per germline, CDR1 MGHDK and CDR2 SYGVNS. This CDR3 has 15 amino acids. The CDR3 spells CASKQGAGRNSPLHF. CDR3 nucleotides: TGTGCCAGCAAGCAGGGGGCTGGTCGTAATTCACCCCTCCACTTT. The whole variable domain, remainder taken from reference TRBV25-1 and TRBJ1-6, is EADIYQTPRYLVIGTGKKITLECSQTMGHDKMYWYQQDPGMELHLIHYSYGVNSTEKGDLSSESTVSRIRTEHFPLTLESARPSHTSQYLCASKQGAGRNSPLHFGNGTRLTVT.

The J gene is TRBJ1-1, the V gene TRBV15, with 7 bases aligning to TRBD1. The germline CDR1 and CDR2 sequences are LNHNV and YYDKDF (reference sequence). V gave up 1 base and J gave up 4 bases; unmatched junction bases: 3. This CDR3 spans 14 amino acids. This CDR3 reads CATSRGTGLTEAFF. The CDR3, as DNA: TGTGCCACCAGCAGAGGGACAGGACTCACTGAAGCTTTCTTT.

This clonotype appeared once. The J gene is TRBJ1-6, the V gene TRBV7-9; TRBD1 agrees at 10 bases. The germline V gene encodes CDR1 SEHNR and CDR2 FQNEAQ (reference sequence). The CDR3 contains 15 residues. With V trimmed by 5 bases and J by 6 bases, 4 bases remained unmatched. The CDR3 DNA reads as TGTGCCAGCAGCCAGAGGGACAGGGGTAATTCACCCCTCCACTTT. It translates to CASSQRDRGNSPLHF.

Only a few counts were recorded for this clonotype. The rearrangement joins TRBV10-3 to TRBJ2-3; TRBD2 matches at 8 bases. This CDR3 comprises 17 residues. The V segment lost 8 bases and the J segment 4 bases; nucleotides outside the gene matches: 17. Germline V lookup: CDR1 ENHRY, CDR2 SYGVKD. For the CDR3, the DNA is TGTGCCATCGCGGAGACGGCGGGGGGCCCAGCCTCAGATACGCAGTATTTT. Translated, it gives CAIAETAGGPASDTQYF.

This clonotype was recorded a few times. The rearrangement joins TRBV24-1 to TRBJ2-3, with 11 positions matching TRBD2. The CDR3 extends over 17 amino acids. CDR1 KGHDR and CDR2 SFDVKD come from the germline V gene. V lost 3 bases, J lost 0 bases, and 4 bases stayed unmatched. The CDR3, as DNA: TGTGCCACCAGTGATGCGGGACTAGCGGCTAGCACAGATACGCAGTATTTT. Translation gives CATSDAGLAASTDTQYF.

By its share, this clonotype is medium-sized. The chain joins TRBV6-1 to TRBJ1-5, with 7 bases lining up with TRBD1. The J segment lost 4 bases and the V segment lost 4 bases, leaving 10 bases of the junction unmatched. From germline, CDR1 is MNHNS and CDR2 SASEGT. The CDR3 extends over 16 amino acids. Here the CDR3 DNA reads TGTGCCAGCAGTGTCATCTCGACAGGGTTAAATCAGCCCCAGCATTTT. Encoded protein: CASSVISTGLNQPQHF.

This clonotype was detected only a few times. The CDR3 DNA reads as TGTGCCAGCAGTTACTCGAGTGCGGTGACTGAAGCTTTCTTT. Protein: CASSYSSAVTEAFF. The rearrangement uses TRBV6-5 and TRBJ1-1; D not resolved. The CDR3 extends over 14 amino acids. Trimming cost V 0 bases and J 5 bases, with 10 bases left between them. Germline V gene data show CDR1 as MNHEY and CDR2 as SVGAGI.

This clonotype ranks as medium-sized. The CDR3 DNA reads as TGCAGTGTGGGCCGTTCTGCTGGGAGGGAGGGGGGCACTGAAGCTTTCTTT. This sequence encodes CSVGRSAGREGGTEAFF. The chain couples TRBV20-1 to TRBJ1-1; maybe TRBD1 (6 bases). V was clipped by 7 bases and J by 4 bases, with 28 bases between them. Germline loops: CDR1 DFQATT, CDR2 SNEGSKA (reference sequence). This CDR3 is 17 amino acids long.

The chain carries TRBV27 and TRBJ1-2; D may be TRBD1 (6 bases). The V gene's germline CDR1 is MNHEY and CDR2 SMNVEV (reference sequence). Trimming removed 3 bases at V and 7 bases at J, with 15 bases between. The CDR3 has 14 residues. The CDR3 DNA reads as TGTGCCAGCAGTTTCACCGGGACAACTAGTGGCTACACCTTC. It specifies CASSFTGTTSGYTF.

The V call is TRBV7-9, the J call TRBJ2-3; 11 nucleotides agree with TRBD2. Germline V gene data show CDR1 as SEHNR and CDR2 as FQNEAQ (reference sequence). The V segment lost 5 bases and the J segment 1 base; nucleotides outside the gene matches: 5. This CDR3 has 16 amino acids. The DNA of the CDR3 is TGTGCCAGCAGCAAGCTGACTAGCGGGGGCACAGATACGCAGTATTTT. Its translation: CASSKLTSGGTDTQYF.

The chain links TRBV15 to TRBJ2-1; the match to TRBD1 covers 9 bases. Germline V CDR1 and CDR2: LNHNV, YYDKDF (reference sequence). With 2 bases clipped from V and 6 bases from J, the junction kept 5 bases outside the gene matches. This CDR3 is built from 15 residues. The CDR3 spells CATSRPGTGLNEQFF. The CDR3, as DNA: TGTGCCACCAGCAGACCCGGGACAGGGCTCAATGAGCAGTTCTTC. The whole variable domain, remainder taken from reference TRBV15 and TRBJ2-1, is DAMVIQNPRYQVTQFGKPVTLSCSQTLNHNVMYWYQQKSSQAPKLLFHYYDKDFNNEADTPDNFQSRRPNTSFCFLDIRSPGLGDTAMYLCATSRPGTGLNEQFFGPGTRLTVL.

The chain recombines TRBV7-2 with TRBJ2-2; 10 bases map to TRBD1. This CDR3 spans 17 amino acids. V lost 5 bases, J lost 4 bases, and 10 bases stayed unmatched. Germline CDR1 is SGHTA and CDR2 is FQGNSA. CDR3 sequence reads: CASSQDGDRGGTGELFF. DNA of the CDR3: TGTGCCAGCAGCCAAGATGGGGACAGGGGAGGCACCGGGGAGCTGTTTTTT.

The V and J genes are TRBV7-9 and TRBJ1-1, with D uncertain. Trimming took 5 bases from V and 6 from J, leaving 4 bases between them. Germline V lookup: CDR1 SEHNR, CDR2 FQNEAQ (reference sequence). The CDR3 contains 10 residues. CDR3 amino acids: CASSHSEAFF. The CDR3 coding sequence is TGTGCCAGCAGCCACTCTGAAGCTTTCTTT.

This clonotype is medium-sized within its sample. The V call is TRBV2, the J call TRBJ1-2, with D possibly matching TRBD1 (6 bases). Germline CDR1 is SNHLY and CDR2 is FYNNEI. The V and J ends lost 4 bases and 2 bases respectively, with 11 bases between them. This CDR3 has 14 amino acids. CDR3 sequence (DNA): TGTGCCAGCAGTGGACAGGTAGCCAACTATGGCTACACCTTC. Protein sequence: CASSGQVANYGYTF.

This chain joins TRBV6-2 or TRBV6-3 and TRBJ2-2, with a tentative D call TRBD1 (6 bases). Looked up from germline, CDR1 is MNHEY and CDR2 is SVGEGT. This CDR3 spans 16 amino acids. V shed 2 bases and J shed 0 bases, with 10 bases lying between them. This CDR3 reads CASSYGTLANTGELFF. CDR3 in DNA: TGTGCCAGCAGTTACGGGACACTCGCGAACACCGGGGAGCTGTTTTTT.

This clonotype was seen a few times. The chain couples TRBV24-1 to TRBJ2-5, with a weak D call TRBD1 (5 bases). V was clipped by 4 bases and J by 1 base, with 15 bases between them. This CDR3 region has 16 residues. Germline V gene data show CDR1 as KGHDR and CDR2 as SFDVKD. The CDR3 DNA follows: TGTGCCACCAGTGACCCCAGGGTCGGCAGCCAAGAGACCCAGTACTTC. Translation gives CATSDPRVGSQETQYF.

J is TRBJ1-6 and V is TRBV6-5; D is undetermined. The CDR3 totals 18 residues. V was cut by 0 bases and J by 3 bases, with 15 bases left in between. Germline CDR1 MNHEY, CDR2 SVGAGI. CDR3 nucleotide sequence: TGTGCCAGCAGTTACTCACACACGTCGGGGAACTATAATTCACCCCTCCACTTT. Translated: CASSYSHTSGNYNSPLHF.

This clonotype has a handful of counts. V is TRBV6-2 or TRBV6-3 and J is TRBJ2-6; possible D gene TRBD2, 5 bases. The germline V and J ends were trimmed by 8 bases and 0 bases, with 17 bases remaining between them. This CDR3 is built from 17 residues. Germline-derived CDR1 and CDR2 are MNHEY and SVGEGT. The CDR3 sequence: CASLRNRLPSGANVLTF. CDR3 nucleotide sequence: TGTGCCAGCCTCCGTAACAGACTACCCTCTGGGGCCAACGTCCTGACTTTC.

This chain uses TRBV7-8 with TRBJ2-3; 11 nucleotides agree with TRBD2. J gave up 2 bases and V 7 bases, and 5 bases lay outside the gene matches. There are 15 residues in the CDR3. CDR1 is SGHVS and CDR2 is FQNEAQ in the germline V gene. This CDR3 is CASILAGGPTDTQYF. In nucleotides, the CDR3 is TGTGCCAGCATCCTAGCGGGGGGACCCACAGATACGCAGTATTTT.

This chain connects TRBV5-6 to TRBJ2-1; tentatively, D is TRBD2 (5 bases). CDR1 is SGHDT and CDR2 is YYEEEE in the germline V gene. The CDR3 runs 14 residues. V lost 4 bases and J 8 bases, leaving 16 bases between the germline ends. The CDR3 nucleotides read TGTGCCAGCAGCAGACTAAAGGCGGGCCATGAGCAGTTCTTC. The encoded protein is CASSRLKAGHEQFF.

By share, this clonotype ranks as medium-sized. The J gene is TRBJ2-5, the V gene TRBV24-1, with a weak D call TRBD1 (6 bases). V lost 8 bases, J lost 0 bases, and 12 bases lay in between. CDR3 length: 14 residues. Germline V gives CDR1 KGHDR, CDR2 SFDVKD. Here the CDR3 DNA reads TGTGCCACCAACGGCGACAGGCACCAAGAGACCCAGTACTTC. Translation: CATNGDRHQETQYF.